These 32 T cell receptor beta chains came from one sample sequenced in a study of Graves' ophthalmopathy and Graves' hyperthyroidism. The authors amplified TCR beta CDR3 regions from RNA transcripts. A first-round RT-PCR used HTBI primers, followed by a second-round multiplex PCR. Via MiXCR, TCRdb re-called the multiplex PCR reads, giving one row per CDR3 protein. The sample consists of 620,000 or so distinct CDR3 sequences, 22% of them appearing once. The sample consisted of peripheral blood. These receptors came from a young woman with stable Graves' hyperthyroidism. Some clones in this sample may be carry-over from other donors' samples.

The table lists this clonotype with a few counts. One end of the junction does not line up with germline, which may come from a read error. This chain links TRBV7-7 with TRBJ2-2, with TRBD1 matching 7 bases. Germline CDR1 SSHAT, CDR2 FNYEAQ (reference sequence). CDR3 size: 15 residues. CDR3 DNA sequence: TGTGCTAGCAGCCCGCAAGGGGGCGGCACCGGGGAGCTGTTTTTT. The encoded protein is CASSPQGGGTGELFF.

The chain links TRBV15 to TRBJ1-1, with D uncertain. Germline assignment: CDR1 LNHNV and CDR2 YYDKDF (reference sequence). This CDR3 contains 16 residues. V gave up 2 bases and J gave up 0 bases, with 13 bases separating them. This CDR3 is CATSRNKTVMNTEAFF. The CDR3 DNA is TGTGCCACCAGCAGAAATAAGACGGTTATGAACACTGAAGCTTTCTTT.

This clonotype was recorded at least ten times. This sequence joins TRBV6-2 or TRBV6-3 and TRBJ1-1; possibly TRBD1 for D (5 bases). The CDR3 extends over 16 amino acids. CDR1 and CDR2 (germline): MNHEY, SVGEGT. The V end lost 0 bases, the J end lost 1 base, and 12 bases lay between the germline ends. For the CDR3, the DNA is TGTGCCAGCAGTTACTCAATGGGGGTTGGGAACACTGAAGCTTTCTTT. This sequence encodes CASSYSMGVGNTEAFF.

V is TRBV15 and J is TRBJ2-7; possibly TRBD1 or TRBD2 for D (5 bases each). V was trimmed by 5 bases and J by 0 bases, leaving 14 bases between them. Per germline, CDR1 LNHNV and CDR2 YYDKDF (reference sequence). This CDR3 is built from 15 residues. The CDR3 here is CATSRRDARSYEQYF. CDR3 in DNA: TGTGCCACCAGCCGCCGGGACGCTCGCTCCTACGAGCAGTACTTC.

The J gene is TRBJ1-2, the V gene TRBV28; no firm D call. Germline V gives CDR1 MDHEN, CDR2 SYDVKM. Trimming cost V 1 base and J 2 bases, with 8 bases left between them. This CDR3 is built from 14 residues. The CDR3 loop reads CASSLFVENYGYTF. Written as DNA, the CDR3 is TGTGCCAGCAGTTTATTTGTGGAGAACTATGGCTACACCTTC.

This clonotype was counted at least ten times. The chain employs TRBV6-5 and TRBJ1-1, with unresolved D. In germline, CDR1 is MNHEY, CDR2 SVGAGI. The CDR3 contains 12 residues. Trimming shortened V by 4 bases and J by 7 bases, and 10 bases separated the two germline ends. CDR3 DNA sequence: TGTGCCAGCAGTTCCCAATACTTTGAAGCTTTCTTT. Its translation: CASSSQYFEAFF.

This clonotype was detected ten times or more. V is TRBV19 and J is TRBJ1-6; 10 nucleotides align to TRBD1. V shed 7 bases and J 6 bases; nucleotides not matched to a gene: 6. From germline, CDR1 is LNHDA and CDR2 SQIVND (reference sequence). CDR3 length: 15 amino acids. CDR3 in amino acids: CASNQRTGGNSPLHF. CDR3 bases: TGTGCCAGTAATCAAAGGACAGGGGGTAATTCACCCCTCCACTTT.

This clonotype was observed many times. The rearrangement joins TRBV28 to TRBJ1-1; D unclear. V dropped 7 bases and J dropped 1 base, with 10 bases sitting between them. Looked up from germline, CDR1 is MDHEN and CDR2 is SYDVKM. This CDR3 has 13 amino acids. This CDR3 reads CASTLSGNTEAFF. In DNA form, the CDR3 reads TGTGCCAGCACCCTCAGTGGGAACACTGAAGCTTTCTTT.

The chain combines TRBV30 with TRBJ1-2; possible D gene TRBD1, 5 bases. The CDR3 has 14 residues. V was trimmed by 0 bases and J by 4 bases, leaving 12 bases between them. Germline loops: CDR1 GTSNPN, CDR2 SVGIG (reference sequence). As DNA, the CDR3 is TGTGCCTGGAGTGTACGGGGAGGGACCTATGGCTACACCTTC. It yields the protein CAWSVRGGTYGYTF. Drawing the rest from reference TRBV30 and TRBJ1-2, the complete variable domain is SQTIHQWPATLVQPVGSPLSLECTVEGTSNPNLYWYRQAAGRGLQLLFYSVGIGQISSEVPQNLSASRPQDRQFILSSKKLLLSDSGFYLCAWSVRGGTYGYTFGSGTRLTVV.

The chain joins TRBV24-1 to TRBJ2-7, with D tentatively TRBD1 (6 bases). The V gene's germline CDR1 is KGHDR and CDR2 SFDVKD. V was shortened by 6 bases and J by 2 bases, with 16 bases between the two germline ends. This CDR3 region has 15 residues. The CDR3 sequence: CATSTSRDTTYEQYF. CDR3 in DNA: TGTGCCACCAGTACCTCCCGGGACACGACCTACGAGCAGTACTTC.

The chain is built from TRBV2 and TRBJ1-5; D is undetermined. Germline loops: CDR1 SNHLY, CDR2 FYNNEI. V lost 4 bases, J lost 0 bases, and 13 bases lay in between. There are 16 residues in the CDR3. CDR3 sequence reads: CASSVSPVYSNQPQHF. CDR3 bases: TGTGCCAGCAGTGTCTCCCCCGTGTATAGCAATCAGCCCCAGCATTTT.

This clonotype has ten or more counts. V usage is TRBV2 and J usage is TRBJ1-6; D gene uncertain. Germline V gene lookup returns CDR1 SNHLY and CDR2 FYNNEI. Trimming cost V 7 bases and J 3 bases, with 4 bases left between them. CDR3 length: 12 amino acids. Here the CDR3 reads CASNHYNSPLHF. The CDR3 DNA reads TGTGCCAGCAACCACTATAATTCACCCCTCCACTTT.

This clonotype was seen ten or more times. The V and J genes are TRBV5-1 and TRBJ2-5; a possible D gene is TRBD2 (6 bases). CDR1 and CDR2 (germline): SGHRS, YFSETQ. V was cut by 1 base and J by 4 bases, with 14 bases left in between. The CDR3 runs to 15 residues. As DNA, the CDR3 is TGCGCCAGCAGCTTGTTTGGGGCCGGGGGAGAGACCCAGTACTTC. The encoded protein is CASSLFGAGGETQYF.

CDR3 sequence reads: CAWSARLRRGGYGYTF. DNA for the CDR3: TGTGCCTGGAGCGCCCGTTTGCGGCGAGGAGGCTATGGCTACACCTTC. The genes are TRBV30 and TRBJ1-2, with unresolved D. V lost 3 bases and J 4 bases, leaving 21 bases between the germline ends. This CDR3 is built from 16 residues. CDR1 is GTSNPN and CDR2 is SVGIG in the germline V gene (reference sequence).

The sample holds a few counts of this clonotype. The chain uses TRBV9 and TRBJ1-6; D is ambiguous. V lost 0 bases and J lost 2, with 9 bases in between. CDR3 size: 16 residues. Germline loops: CDR1 SGDLS, CDR2 YYNGEE. CDR3 coding DNA: TGTGCCAGCAGCGTAGAAGGGCGCCCCTATAATTCACCCCTCCACTTT. Translation: CASSVEGRPYNSPLHF.

This clonotype was picked up many times. The chain couples TRBV2 to TRBJ2-2; TRBD1 might be the D (5 bases). This CDR3 has 12 residues. The V gene's germline CDR1 is SNHLY and CDR2 FYNNEI. The V end lost 11 bases, the J end lost 1 base, and 8 bases lay between the germline ends. CDR3: CASQGNTGELFF. The CDR3 coding sequence is TGTGCCTCGCAGGGGAACACCGGGGAGCTGTTTTTT.

At least ten counts were recorded for this clonotype. The CDR3 sequence is CAWKTGPSGNTIYF. The CDR3 coding sequence is TGTGCCTGGAAGACAGGACCCTCTGGAAACACCATATATTTT. This chain links TRBV30 with TRBJ1-3, with D perhaps matching TRBD1 (6 bases). Germline assignment: CDR1 GTSNPN and CDR2 SVGIG (reference sequence). There are 14 residues in the CDR3. V was trimmed by 4 bases and J by 0 bases, leaving 10 bases between them.

This clonotype has only a few counts. The gene calls are TRBV2 and TRBJ2-2, with D possibly being TRBD1 (6 bases). The CDR3 covers 14 residues. Germline CDR1 and CDR2: SNHLY and FYNNEI. V was shortened by 7 bases and J by 2 bases, with 11 bases between the two germline ends. The chain's CDR3 is CASMTGRNTGELFF. CDR3 coding DNA: TGTGCCAGCATGACAGGCCGTAACACCGGGGAGCTGTTTTTT.

The chain links TRBV3-1 to TRBJ2-2, with D tentatively TRBD2 (6 bases). Trimming shortened V by 4 bases and J by 3 bases, and 6 bases separated the two germline ends. Germline loops: CDR1 LGHDT, CDR2 YNNKEL (reference sequence). This CDR3 spans 13 amino acids. CDR3 bases: TGTGCCAGCAGCCCTAGCGACACCGGGGAGCTGTTTTTT. Translated: CASSPSDTGELFF.

The chain combines TRBV6-2 or TRBV6-3 with TRBJ1-6; 12 nucleotides match TRBD1. The V gene's germline CDR1 is MNHEY and CDR2 SVGEGT. V dropped 4 bases and J dropped 0; count of bases not matched to a gene: 7. The CDR3 runs 19 residues. CDR3 DNA: TGTGCCAGCAGTTCCGGGACAGGGGGCCCTAGCTCCTATAATTCACCCCTCCACTTT. Translation gives CASSSGTGGPSSYNSPLHF.

This clonotype was detected ten times or more. The V call is TRBV6-1, the J call TRBJ2-7; the D call may be TRBD1 or TRBD2 (7 bases each). The CDR3 has 15 amino acids. Germline CDR1 is MNHNS and CDR2 is SASEGT. V lost 6 bases to trimming and J lost 9 bases, with 24 bases between them. The CDR3 DNA is TGTGCCAGCAGGACCGGGACAGCCGCATCGGGGGGGCAGTACTTC. As protein: CASRTGTAASGGQYF.

This clonotype was recorded many times. The chain couples TRBV5-1 to TRBJ2-7; TRBD1 aligns across 7 bases. Trimming took 4 bases from V and 3 from J; bases not matched to a gene: 7. CDR3 size: 14 residues. In germline, CDR1 is SGHRS, CDR2 YFSETQ. CDR3 loop: CASSMRTGLYEQYF. CDR3 nucleotide sequence: TGCGCCAGCAGCATGAGGACAGGCCTCTACGAGCAGTACTTC.

This clonotype was seen repeatedly, ten times or more. The chain uses TRBV12-3 or TRBV12-4 and TRBJ1-1; D is perhaps TRBD1 (5 bases). Trimming removed 7 bases from V and 8 bases from J, with 14 bases in between. This CDR3 is 12 amino acids long. CDR3 nucleotide sequence: TGTGCCAGCATCCGGGACGGAAGAGAAGCTTTCTTT. This sequence encodes CASIRDGREAFF.

This clonotype was picked up many times. The chain couples TRBV6-5 to TRBJ1-1, with a possible D match to TRBD1 (5 bases). This CDR3 contains 13 residues. The V end was cut by 3 bases, the J end by 6 bases, with 11 bases between. Per the germline V gene, CDR1 is MNHEY and CDR2 is SVGAGI. The DNA for the CDR3 is TGTGCCAGCAGTTATTGGGGGATGGCTGAAGCTTTCTTT. Translation gives CASSYWGMAEAFF.

The genes are TRBV7-2 and TRBJ2-5; possibly TRBD2 for D (5 bases). V shed 5 bases and J shed 5 bases, with 12 bases lying between them. Germline V gene sequence: CDR1 SGHTA, CDR2 FQGNSA. The CDR3 length is 13 residues. The DNA of the CDR3 is TGTGCCAGCAGCCTGTGGCGAGGGGAGACCCAGTACTTC. It is translated as CASSLWRGETQYF.

This clonotype appeared a few times. Written as DNA, the CDR3 is TGTGCCAGCAGCTTGGAGTTTGAGACCCAGTACTTC. Its translation is CASSLEFETQYF. This rearrangement joins TRBV7-9 to TRBJ2-5; unclear D gene. This CDR3 is 12 amino acids long. Trimming shortened V by 3 bases and J by 5 bases, and 7 bases separated the two germline ends. CDR1 and CDR2 (germline): SEHNR, FQNEAQ (reference sequence). The variable domain in full, completed from reference TRBV7-9 and TRBJ2-5, reads DTGVSQNPRHKITKRGQNVTFRCDPISEHNRLYWYRQTLGQGPEFLTYFQNEAQLEKSRLLSDRFSAERPKGSFSTLEIQRTEQGDSAMYLCASSLEFETQYFGPGTRLLVL.

This clonotype was detected many times. The V and J genes are TRBV2 and TRBJ2-7; D unclear. Germline V gives CDR1 SNHLY, CDR2 FYNNEI. The V end lost 3 bases, the J end lost 3 bases, and 6 bases lay between the germline ends. The CDR3 runs 12 residues. The CDR3 here is CASSELGYEQYF. The CDR3 nucleotides read TGTGCCAGCAGTGAGCTGGGCTACGAGCAGTACTTC.

This clonotype was recorded at least ten times. This sequence joins TRBV12-3 or TRBV12-4 and TRBJ2-7; 7 bases map to TRBD1. The CDR3 is made up of 15 amino acids. Trimming at V came to 6 bases and at J to 0 bases, leaving 8 bases not matched to a gene. The CDR3 DNA reads TGTGCCAGCAGCCCCGGGGCAGGGGGCTCCTACGAGCAGTACTTC. Translating gives CASSPGAGGSYEQYF.

This clonotype was seen a few times. The rearrangement links TRBV9 to TRBJ1-5; D is possibly TRBD1 (5 bases). The CDR3 extends over 15 amino acids. V was trimmed by 3 bases and J by 1 base, leaving 11 bases between them. From germline, CDR1 is SGDLS and CDR2 YYNGEE. The CDR3 sequence is CASSEGTGSNQPQHF. CDR3 sequence (DNA): TGTGCCAGCAGCGAAGGGACGGGGAGCAATCAGCCCCAGCATTTT.

This clonotype was counted many times. The chain joins TRBV5-1 to TRBJ1-1, with TRBD1 as a possible D gene (6 bases). V was clipped by 5 bases and J by 2 bases, with 13 bases between them. This CDR3 is 14 amino acids long. Germline V gene sequence: CDR1 SGHRS, CDR2 YFSETQ. The CDR3 sequence is CASRLTGDNTEAFF. The CDR3, as DNA: TGCGCCAGCAGGCTGACAGGAGACAACACTGAAGCTTTCTTT.

The CDR3 sequence: CASGREQTYEQYF. The CDR3 DNA is TGTGCCAGCGGTAGGGAACAGACCTACGAGCAGTACTTC. The chain combines TRBV2 with TRBJ2-7; D unresolved. Looked up from germline, CDR1 is SNHLY and CDR2 is FYNNEI. This CDR3 has 13 amino acids. V was trimmed by 8 bases and J by 2 bases, leaving 13 bases between them.

The chain joins TRBV5-1 to TRBJ2-7; no clear D gene. This CDR3 contains 14 residues. The germline V gene has CDR1 SGHRS and CDR2 YFSETQ. Trimming stripped 0 bases from V and 3 bases from J, with 10 bases between. CDR3 in amino acids: CASSLERTYYEQYF. In DNA form, the CDR3 reads TGCGCCAGCAGCTTGGAGAGAACCTACTACGAGCAGTACTTC.